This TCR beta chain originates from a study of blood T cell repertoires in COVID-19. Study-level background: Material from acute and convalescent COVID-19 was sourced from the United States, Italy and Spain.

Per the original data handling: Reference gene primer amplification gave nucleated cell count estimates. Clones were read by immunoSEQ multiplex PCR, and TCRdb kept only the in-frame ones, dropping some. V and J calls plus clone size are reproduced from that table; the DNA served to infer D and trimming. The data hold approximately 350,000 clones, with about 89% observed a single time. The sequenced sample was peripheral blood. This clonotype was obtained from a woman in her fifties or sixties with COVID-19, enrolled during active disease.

The CDR3 region is CATRADGQETQYF. The DNA of the CDR3 is TGTGCCACCAGAGCGGACGGTCAAGAGACCCAGTACTTC. The chain uses TRBV5-4 and TRBJ2-5; tentative D call: TRBD2 (5 bases). CDR1 and CDR2 from the germline V gene are SGHNT and YYREEE (reference sequence). The ends were cut back, 9 bases at V and 2 bases at J, with 14 bases in the middle. The CDR3 extends over 13 amino acids.